Presented here are 21 T cell receptor beta chains from one specimen sequenced in a study of T cell responses to AZD1222 COVID-19 vaccine. The protocol was immunoSEQ multiplex PCR, while the TCRdb copy is restricted to in-frame clones and leaves out a portion. The data contain roughly 170,000 clones, just over 90% of them singletons. The sample here was peripheral blood, taken on day 0 of AZD1222 vaccination. The receptors come from an adult in good health.

This clone was observed a few times. The sample holds other DNA sequences that translate to the same CDR3. The rearrangement joins TRBV5-6 to TRBJ2-5; 7 bases align to TRBD2. The junction had 0 bases not matched to a gene; V was cut back by 1 base and J by 3 bases. There are 13 residues in the CDR3. Germline lookup yields CDR1 SGHDT and CDR2 YYEEEE. The DNA of the CDR3 is TGTGCCAGCAGCTTGCGGGGGGAAGAGACCCAGTACTTC. Translating gives CASSLRGEETQYF.

This clone was seen once. The rearrangement links TRBV10-3 to TRBJ2-3; D possibly matches TRBD1 or TRBD2 (6 bases each). CDR3 length equals 17 residues. Trimming shortened V by 2 bases and J by 0 bases, and 15 bases separated the two germline ends. The germline gives CDR1 ENHRY, CDR2 SYGVKD. CDR3 in amino acids: CAISETGGGSSTDTQYF. CDR3 DNA sequence: TGTGCCATCAGTGAGACCGGGGGCGGGTCTAGCACAGATACGCAGTATTTT.

CDR3 amino acids: CASSSWTGNTEAFF. Written as DNA, the CDR3 is TGTGCCAGCAGCTCCTGGACGGGGAACACTGAAGCTTTCTTT. The genes are TRBV7-8 and TRBJ1-1; D gene ambiguous. This CDR3 has 14 amino acids. Looked up from germline, CDR1 is SGHVS and CDR2 is FQNEAQ. V dropped 4 bases and J dropped 1 base, with 10 bases sitting between them.

The CDR3 loop reads CASSLGVAVSYNEQFF. For the CDR3, the DNA is TGTGCCAGCAGCTTAGGAGTAGCGGTCTCCTACAATGAGCAGTTCTTC. The V and J genes are TRBV7-8 and TRBJ2-1, with TRBD2 as a possible D gene (6 bases). The ends were cut back, 1 base at V and 0 bases at J, with 10 bases in the middle. Per germline, CDR1 SGHVS and CDR2 FQNEAQ. The CDR3 covers 16 residues.

This chain connects TRBV6-2 or TRBV6-3 to TRBJ2-3; 12 nucleotides line up with TRBD2. The J segment lost 6 bases and the V segment lost 6 bases, leaving 4 bases of the junction unmatched. The CDR3 covers 14 residues. Germline loops: CDR1 MNHEY, CDR2 SVGEGT. The CDR3 loop reads CASRPSGGADTQYF. CDR3 nucleotides: TGTGCCAGCAGGCCTAGCGGGGGGGCGGATACGCAGTATTTT.

The chain has TRBV13 and TRBJ1-1, with 10 bases identical to TRBD1. This CDR3 region has 15 residues. Germline-derived CDR1 and CDR2 are PRHDT and FYEKMQ (reference sequence). V lost 6 bases and J lost 4; bases outside the gene matches: 8. The DNA of the CDR3 is TGTGCCAGCAGTTTTCGGACAGGGGGGACCACTGAAGCTTTCTTT. Its translation is CASSFRTGGTTEAFF. Looking up the rest from reference TRBV13 and TRBJ1-1 gives the full variable domain: AAGVIQSPRHLIKEKRETATLKCYPIPRHDTVYWYQQGPGQDPQFLISFYEKMQSDKGSIPDRFSAQQFSDYHSELNMSSLELGDSALYFCASSFRTGGTTEAFFGQGTRLTVV.

The rearrangement uses TRBV12-3 or TRBV12-4 and TRBJ1-2; D is uncertain. The CDR3 is 13 amino acids. V gave up 4 bases and J gave up 5 bases, with 11 bases separating them. In DNA, the CDR3 is TGTGCCAGCAGTTATGGGTCAGCTTATGGCTACACCTTC. It encodes CASSYGSAYGYTF.

V usage is TRBV25-1 and J usage is TRBJ2-5; 9 nucleotides agree with TRBD2. This CDR3 is built from 17 residues. The germline gives CDR1 MGHDK, CDR2 SYGVNS. With V trimmed by 1 base and J by 2 bases, 8 bases remained unmatched. In DNA form, the CDR3 reads TGTGCCAGCAGTGAATTCGGTGGAGCGGGGGGTCAAGAGACCCAGTACTTC. Encoded protein: CASSEFGGAGGQETQYF.

V and J are TRBV5-1 and TRBJ1-1, with a weak D call TRBD1 (6 bases). The CDR3 is 16 amino acids. Germline V lookup: CDR1 SGHRS, CDR2 YFSETQ. V gave up 0 bases and J gave up 0 bases, with 12 bases separating them. The CDR3 reads CASSLGAGVLNTEAFF. In nucleotides, the CDR3 is TGCGCCAGCAGCTTGGGGGCAGGGGTACTGAACACTGAAGCTTTCTTT.

The chain links TRBV3-1 (or the pseudogene TRBV3-2) to TRBJ1-3, with unresolved D. Looked up from germline, CDR1 is LGHDT and CDR2 is YNNKEL (reference sequence). Deletions cut 4 bases from V and 0 bases from J, with 13 bases between. CDR3 size: 16 residues. This chain's CDR3 is CASSPTPEGSGNTIYF. CDR3 bases: TGTGCCAGCAGCCCGACACCGGAGGGCTCTGGAAACACCATATATTTT.

The chain uses TRBV7-9 and TRBJ1-2; no reliable D call. The CDR3 totals 13 residues. V was cut by 1 base and J by 8 bases, with 11 bases left in between. From germline, CDR1 is SEHNR and CDR2 FQNEAQ (reference sequence). The CDR3 DNA follows: TGTGCCAGCAGCTTAGATGTGGCGGGGGGCTACACCTTC. It encodes CASSLDVAGGYTF.

The chain joins TRBV6-2 or TRBV6-3 to TRBJ1-5, with 8 nucleotides matching TRBD1. This CDR3 contains 14 residues. Germline trimming cut 5 bases from V and 4 bases from J; bases unmatched to any gene: 4. The germline gives CDR1 MNHEY, CDR2 SVGEGT. The CDR3 DNA follows: TGTGCCAGCAGTACTGGGACAGGTAATCAGCCCCAGCATTTT. Protein: CASSTGTGNQPQHF.

The rearrangement links TRBV4-2 to TRBJ2-7, with D possibly being TRBD2 (7 bases). Germline CDR1 LGHNA, CDR2 YNFKEQ. CDR3 length: 15 residues. V lost 1 base and J 7 bases, leaving 17 bases between the germline ends. DNA for the CDR3: TGTGCCAGCAGCCAAGCCTTTGGGGGGGCGGGTGAGCAGTACTTC. It yields the protein CASSQAFGGAGEQYF.

The chain links TRBV11-3 to TRBJ2-1, with D perhaps matching TRBD1 or TRBD2 (5 bases each). This CDR3 comprises 14 residues. V lost 5 bases to trimming and J lost 9 bases, with 17 bases between them. In germline, CDR1 is SGHNT, CDR2 YENEEA. CDR3 residues: CASSPRGGLVEQFF. The CDR3, as DNA: TGTGCCAGCAGCCCAAGGGGCGGGTTAGTTGAGCAGTTCTTC.

The chain has TRBV5-8 and TRBJ1-1, with D tentatively TRBD1 (5 bases). Germline V gives CDR1 SGHTS, CDR2 YDEGEE. Between the trimmed V and J ends, which lost 2 bases and 1 base, there was a span of 9 bases. This CDR3 contains 14 residues. In DNA form, the CDR3 reads TGTGCCAGCAGCTTCTACGGGGGGAACACTGAAGCTTTCTTT. Translation gives CASSFYGGNTEAFF.

This sequence joins TRBV2 and TRBJ2-5, with 10 bases fitting TRBD2. Unmatched junction bases numbered 8, after V lost 2 bases and J lost 5 bases. From germline, CDR1 is SNHLY and CDR2 FYNNEI. CDR3 length: 16 amino acids. CDR3 sequence: CASSERALAGAETQYF. The CDR3 nucleotides read TGTGCCAGCAGTGAAAGGGCGCTAGCGGGGGCGGAGACCCAGTACTTC.

The chain joins TRBV7-9 to TRBJ1-2; 7 bases are a match to TRBD1. In germline, CDR1 is SEHNR, CDR2 FQNEAQ (reference sequence). V gave up 4 bases and J gave up 4 bases; unmatched junction bases: 6. CDR3 length: 14 amino acids. The CDR3 nucleotides are TGTGCCAGCAGCTCCGCACAGGGGACCTATGGCTACACCTTC. It specifies CASSSAQGTYGYTF. Full variable domain (remainder filled in from reference TRBV7-9 and TRBJ1-2): DTGVSQNPRHKITKRGQNVTFRCDPISEHNRLYWYRQTLGQGPEFLTYFQNEAQLEKSRLLSDRFSAERPKGSFSTLEIQRTEQGDSAMYLCASSSAQGTYGYTFGSGTRLTVV.

This sequence joins TRBV6-5 and TRBJ1-2; 7 bases are a match to TRBD1. The CDR3 runs to 13 residues. V gave up 7 bases and J gave up 4 bases; unmatched junction bases: 6. The germline CDR1 and CDR2 sequences are MNHEY and SVGAGI. The CDR3 coding sequence is TGTGCCAGCAACAACAGGGGAACCTATGGCTACACCTTC. Translated: CASNNRGTYGYTF.

The rearrangement links TRBV6-6 to TRBJ1-1, with 8 bases that match TRBD1. Germline V gene lookup returns CDR1 MNHNY and CDR2 SVGAGI (reference sequence). The length of the CDR3 is 18 residues. V lost 5 bases, J lost 4 bases, and 18 bases stayed unmatched. This CDR3 is CASSPLAGGNSGITEAFF. CDR3 sequence (DNA): TGTGCCAGCAGTCCCCTCGCAGGGGGCAACTCGGGAATCACTGAAGCTTTCTTT.

The gene calls are TRBV23-1 and TRBJ1-4; 12 bases are shared with TRBD1. TRBV23-1 is annotated as an ORF whose role is uncertain. V shed 2 bases, J shed 6 bases, and the junction held 10 bases outside the gene matches. The CDR3 is 18 amino acids. CDR3 DNA sequence: TGCGCCAGCAGTCAACCGGGACAGGGGGCATTGATAGATGAAAAACTGTTTTTT. Residues: CASSQPGQGALIDEKLFF.

This sequence joins TRBV19 and TRBJ1-2; D not resolved. V lost 7 bases and J 4 bases, leaving 19 bases between the germline ends. The length of the CDR3 is 15 residues. From germline, CDR1 is LNHDA and CDR2 SQIVND (reference sequence). The CDR3: CASTDPGVEAYGYTF. The CDR3 region has the DNA TGTGCCAGTACCGACCCGGGAGTCGAAGCCTATGGCTACACCTTC.